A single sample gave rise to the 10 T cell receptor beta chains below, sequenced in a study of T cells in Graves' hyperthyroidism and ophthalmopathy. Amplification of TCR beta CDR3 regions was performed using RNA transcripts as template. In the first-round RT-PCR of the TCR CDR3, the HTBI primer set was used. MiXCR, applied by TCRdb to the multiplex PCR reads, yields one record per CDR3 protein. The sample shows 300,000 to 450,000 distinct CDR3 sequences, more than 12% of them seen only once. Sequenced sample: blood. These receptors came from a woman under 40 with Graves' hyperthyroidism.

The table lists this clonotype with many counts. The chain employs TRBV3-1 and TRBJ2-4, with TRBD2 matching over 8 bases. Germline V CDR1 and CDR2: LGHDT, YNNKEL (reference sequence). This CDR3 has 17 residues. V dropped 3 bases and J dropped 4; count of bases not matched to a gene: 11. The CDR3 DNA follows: TGTGCCAGCAGCCACCTCCCGGGGGGCGGGGGGAAAAACATTCAGTACTTC. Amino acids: CASSHLPGGGGKNIQYF. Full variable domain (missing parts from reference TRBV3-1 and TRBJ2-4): DTAVSQTPKYLVTQMGNDKSIKCEQNLGHDTMYWYKQDSKKFLKIMFSYNNKELIINETVPNRFSPKSPDKAHLNLHINSLELGDSAVYFCASSHLPGGGGKNIQYFGAGTRLSVL.

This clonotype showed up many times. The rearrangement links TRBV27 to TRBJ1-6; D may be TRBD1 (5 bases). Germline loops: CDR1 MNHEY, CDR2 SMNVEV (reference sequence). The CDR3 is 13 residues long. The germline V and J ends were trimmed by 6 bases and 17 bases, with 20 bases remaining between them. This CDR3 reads CASRGTPQGSIHF. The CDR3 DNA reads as TGTGCCAGCAGAGGGACTCCTCAAGGTAGTATCCACTTT.

CDR3 residues: CASSQVGGIESYNEQFF. DNA of the CDR3: TGCGCCAGCAGCCAAGTGGGAGGAATCGAGTCCTACAATGAGCAGTTCTTC. The chain joins TRBV4-1 to TRBJ2-1; D is perhaps TRBD2 (6 bases). The V and J ends lost 1 base and 1 base respectively, with 14 bases between them. The CDR3 spans 17 residues. The V gene's germline CDR1 is MGHRA and CDR2 YSYEKL.

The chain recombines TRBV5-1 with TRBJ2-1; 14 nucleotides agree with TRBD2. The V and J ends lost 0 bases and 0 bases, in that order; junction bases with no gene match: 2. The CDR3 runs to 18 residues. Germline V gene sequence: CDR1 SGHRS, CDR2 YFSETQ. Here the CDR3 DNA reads TGCGCCAGCAGCTTGGGGGGACTAGCGGGAGCCTCCTACAATGAGCAGTTCTTC. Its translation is CASSLGGLAGASYNEQFF.

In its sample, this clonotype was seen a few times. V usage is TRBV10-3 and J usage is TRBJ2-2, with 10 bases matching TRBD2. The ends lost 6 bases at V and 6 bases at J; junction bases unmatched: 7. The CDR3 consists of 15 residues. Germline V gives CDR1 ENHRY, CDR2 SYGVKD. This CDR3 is CAIRESGRGAGELFF. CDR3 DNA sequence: TGTGCCATCAGGGAGAGCGGGAGGGGCGCCGGGGAGCTGTTTTTT.

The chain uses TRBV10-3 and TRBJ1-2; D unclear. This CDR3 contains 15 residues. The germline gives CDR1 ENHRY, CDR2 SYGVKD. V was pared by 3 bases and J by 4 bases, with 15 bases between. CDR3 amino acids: CAISDQPLGGYGYTF. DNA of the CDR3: TGTGCCATCAGTGACCAGCCACTGGGCGGCTATGGCTACACCTTC.

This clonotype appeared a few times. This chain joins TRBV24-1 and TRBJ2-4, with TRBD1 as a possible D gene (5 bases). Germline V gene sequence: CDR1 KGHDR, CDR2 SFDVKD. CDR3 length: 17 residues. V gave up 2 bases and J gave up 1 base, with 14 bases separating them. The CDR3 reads CATSDSLAGRAKNIQYF. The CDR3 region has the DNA TGTGCCACCAGTGATTCGCTGGCAGGGCGGGCCAAAAACATTCAGTACTTC.

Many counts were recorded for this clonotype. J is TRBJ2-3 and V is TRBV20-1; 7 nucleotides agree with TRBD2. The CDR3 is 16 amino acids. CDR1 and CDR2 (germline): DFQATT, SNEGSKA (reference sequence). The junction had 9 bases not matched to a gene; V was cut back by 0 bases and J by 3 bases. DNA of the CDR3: TGCAGTGCTAGAGATCCGTATGCGGGAGTGACAGATACGCAGTATTTT. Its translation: CSARDPYAGVTDTQYF.

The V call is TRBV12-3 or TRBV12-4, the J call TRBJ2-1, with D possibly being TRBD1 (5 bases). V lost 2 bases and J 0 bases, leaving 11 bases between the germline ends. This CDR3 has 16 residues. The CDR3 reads CASSLWPRVSYNEQFF. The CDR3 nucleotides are TGTGCCAGCAGTTTATGGCCCAGGGTCTCCTACAATGAGCAGTTCTTC.

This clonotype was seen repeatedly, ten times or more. The CDR3 here is CASSLEAGDNSPLHF. CDR3 in DNA: TGCGCCAGCAGCTTGGAGGCAGGGGATAATTCACCCCTCCACTTT. The V and J genes are TRBV5-1 and TRBJ1-6; weak D call: TRBD1 (6 bases). V was shortened by 0 bases and J by 5 bases, with 9 bases between the two germline ends. Per the germline V gene, CDR1 is SGHRS and CDR2 is YFSETQ. CDR3 size: 15 residues.